The subject of this entry is one T cell receptor (beta chain). The target antigen is unknown. The source of the sample is a study of shared clonotypes between healthy human individuals. Study overall: Researchers drew samples from two women and a few men aged 18 to 49. Study-level results: Estimated richness was generally greater in naive than memory subsets. Sample collection involved blood only; tissue repertoires are likely different.

With 1 base removed from V and 4 bases from J, the gap between germline ends came to 5 bases. This CDR3 has 13 residues. CDR1 is MNHNS, CDR2 SASEGT, per germline. The data were produced by immunoSEQ multiplex PCR, yet TCRdb's version contains in-frame clones alone and is incomplete. This sample has over a million clones, with around 95% found just once. All of the donors resided in Nashville, Tennessee, and each was a Caucasian adult. The origin of this receptor is a young man in good health. The V gene is TRBV6-1, the J gene TRBJ1-3, with D hard to call. Sequenced material: naive CD4+ T cells sorted from blood. Subset denoted: CD45RA+ positively selected. DNA of the CDR3: TGTGCCAGCAGTGAAGGCCAGGGAAACACCATATATTTT. Its translation: CASSEGQGNTIYF.